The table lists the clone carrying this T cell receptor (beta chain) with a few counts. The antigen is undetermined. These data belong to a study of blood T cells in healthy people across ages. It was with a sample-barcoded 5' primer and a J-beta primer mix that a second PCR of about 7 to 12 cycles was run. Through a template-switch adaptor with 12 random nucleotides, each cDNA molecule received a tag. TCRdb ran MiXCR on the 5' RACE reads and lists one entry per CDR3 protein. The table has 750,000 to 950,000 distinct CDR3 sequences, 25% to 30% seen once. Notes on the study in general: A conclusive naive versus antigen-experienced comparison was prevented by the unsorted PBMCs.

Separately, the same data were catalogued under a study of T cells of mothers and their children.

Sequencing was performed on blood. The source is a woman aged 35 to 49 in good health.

In nucleotides, the CDR3 is TGCAGTGCTAGCGCCCTAAGACAGGGTGGTAACTATGGCTACACCTTC. Translated, it gives CSASALRQGGNYGYTF. This chain uses TRBV20-1 with TRBJ1-2, with 7 bases identical to TRBD1. V dropped 3 bases and J dropped 1; count of bases not matched to a gene: 11. Germline V lookup: CDR1 DFQATT, CDR2 SNEGSKA (reference sequence). This CDR3 spans 16 amino acids.